This T cell receptor beta chain was captured in a study of cytomegalovirus exposure and HLA in healthy donors (dated by TCRdb to 2016 to 2017). About the full investigation: An earlier analysis of approximately 640 of the donors reported approximately 270 Gb of sequence data and some 120 million unique TCR beta sequences from about 200 million T cells. Roughly 310 gigabases of sequencing data and some 85 million unique TCR sequences were included in an early release covering roughly 700 HLA-typed donors. Of the roughly 400 genotyped donors, about 80% fell in the genetic ancestry cluster associated with self-reported Caucasian donors. The aim of the study was to test whether cataloging public T cell receptors could identify signatures of past pathogen exposure. The study profiled the T cell repertoires of hundreds of subjects by immunosequencing and related them to cytomegalovirus serostatus. A separate validation cohort of more than 100 different subjects was used in addition to the 666-subject first cohort. To predict cytomegalovirus infection status, the study brought together high-throughput TCR immunosequencing, statistical association of individual TCRs with disease status, and machine learning. A later analysis re-examined previously published TCR beta repertoires from roughly 720 donors and added high-resolution HLA genotyping to investigate patterns of TCR occurrence. The later analysis used no new phenotypic data to find candidate immune exposures, relying instead on TCR beta sequences and their occurrence across donors. An earlier analysis of 587 of the donors applied high-throughput TCR beta sequencing to assess whether each TCR beta V gene segment acted as functional or pseudogenic. Donor age, sex, ethnicity and CMV serostatus were compiled together with the repertoire data. A later genetic analysis took genome-wide SNP genotypes for 398 of the 666 donors and used that subset as a discovery cohort. All discovery cohort repertoires had been generated using a single sequencing platform. Class I and class II HLA loci were covered by the typing at four-digit resolution. The number of typed donors differed by locus: about 620-640 for A, B, C, DRB1 and DQB1; 522 for DQA1; roughly 600 for DPA1; and approximately 450 for DPB1. Several DR-DQ haplotypes were handled as single units for association and clustering because linkage in the cohort was strong. On average, 235,054 unique TCR beta nucleotide sequences were sequenced per donor among some 430 genotyped donors of the cohort, with 15% to 20% of those sequences being non-productive.

The cohort was made up of 500 to 800 healthy bone marrow donors. At the time of sampling, every cohort member was nominally healthy, though immune exposures that went unrecorded were likely present. The donor tested CMV seronegative, placing the donor among the 350 or so seronegative members of the cohort. Each donor provided a peripheral blood sample, and peripheral blood mononuclear cells were used for TCR beta sequencing. The Qiagen DNeasy Blood Extraction Kit was used to extract genomic DNA from the blood cell samples. Study-wide findings and limitations: In vitro tests confirmed that three of the cytomegalovirus-associated TCR beta chains recognize cytomegalovirus antigens. The sequencing pipeline was judged likely to have produced a cluster of highly shared sequence variants as a technical artifact. Correlated functional status among segregating V segments might reflect linkage disequilibrium, but an unknown experimental factor could not be ruled out. A later analysis found that TCR association rates varied across HLA loci, with DRB1 alleles showing the most associated TCRs and HLA-C alleles the fewest. The classifier was reported to diagnose cytomegalovirus status with high specificity and sensitivity in both the original and validation cohorts. According to a later analysis, most CMV-associated TCR beta chains appeared to be HLA-restricted, and the HLA associations seemed to be driven largely by CMV exposure. Several of the top co-occurrence clusters appeared to be linked to parvovirus B19, influenza, CMV and Epstein-Barr virus, according to a later analysis. According to a later genetic analysis, donors in an Asian-associated ancestry cluster had fewer N-insertions in productive TCRs than the roughly 700-donor mean. About 15 rarely observed V segments, including chromosome 9 orphons, were excluded from the earlier analysis of a few hundred of the donors because counts were too low. Assigning TCR associations to individual alleles was difficult when HLA alleles, especially DR and DQ, strongly co-occurred. A later analysis associated about 17,000 TCR beta sequences with specific HLA alleles at a false discovery rate of 0.05. The cohort was sequenced for TCR beta chains only, and without alpha or paired-chain data the features that could be detected were limited. Because HLA typing was missing for some donors at each locus, association tests included only the typed subset. The study gave a list of 150 to 200 TCR beta chains associated with cytomegalovirus. For the cohort, immune exposure information was limited to CMV serostatus. The authors suggested that the approach could potentially be extended to other disease states and immunological phenotypes. Broadly in line with IMGT annotations, most TCR beta V segments showed up in productive rearrangements about 87% or about 30% of the time in an earlier analysis of 587 of the donors. A further reported finding was that TCR beta sequences accurately predicted the HLA-A and HLA-B alleles for most subjects in the first cohort. Sequencing depth was assumed to be roughly uniform across donors in the presence/absence analyses, though that assumption may not hold. Most TCR sequences were observed very rarely across donors, whereas some public TCRs were present in many individuals. Some IMGT-functional V segments, including TRBV6-2 and TRBV6-3, could not be told apart with the 87-base-pair reads, so those segments were excluded. A later analysis found that HLA-associated TCR beta chains were more clonally expanded and had lower generation probabilities than equally common non-associated chains. In a later genetic analysis, a missense DCLRE1C variant was associated with V-gene and J-gene trimming of TCR beta chains, and the association was replicated in an independent cohort.

CDR1 is given as SGHTA and CDR2 as FQGNSA, both from the germline V gene. Spanning cysteine to phenylalanine, the CDR3 consists of 12 amino acids. Only CDR3 DNA is held: 36 bases, read in frame from base 1. V loses 5 bases of germline sequence and J loses 4 bases, and the interval between the two ends is 8 bases. A word on this clone: Its binding antigen is unknown.

Receptors were amplified or captured by the immunoSEQ multiplex PCR assay. The multiplex PCR relied on a mix of 60 forward primers for TCR Vbeta segments and 13 reverse primers for TCR Jbeta segments. A multiplex PCR assay on genomic DNA amplified the CDR3 region of rearranged TCR beta genes. The amplified TCR beta libraries were sequenced on the Illumina HiSeq System as 87-base-pair reads. As for how the authors treated the data: A later analysis tallied around 80 million unique TCR beta chains across the 660 or so repertoires, and 10 million to 11 million of those chains were shared by two or more donors. A nearest-neighbor algorithm error-corrected the raw reads and collapsed the reads into unique sequences, merging closely related sequences to remove PCR and sequencing errors. Alignment of CDR3 sequences to IMGT reference sequences was used to assign V, D and J gene segments. For a sequence to be retained, a match of at least six nucleotides was required to both a V gene segment and a J gene segment. Rearrangements were classified as productive when the CDR3 lacked stop codons and remained in frame with V and J, and all other rearrangements were classified as non-productive. CDR3 was defined by IMGT convention, running from the second conserved V-encoded cysteine to the conserved J-encoded phenylalanine. In an earlier analysis of approximately 500 of the donors, sequences lacking an unambiguous match to a single V gene segment were excluded. An earlier analysis of fewer than 650 of the donors classified V segments as functional when productive rearrangements were above 56.7% and as segregating when the standard deviation between donors was above 5%. A statistical classification framework was developed to diagnose cytomegalovirus status using the catalog of TCR beta chain sequences. A later analysis assigned V and J genes by comparing TCR nucleotide sequences with IMGT/GENE-DB human TR gene sequences. A later analysis assigned CDR3 sequences and most-parsimonious VDJ recombination scenarios with the TCRdist pipeline. A later analysis defined each TCR beta chain by its CDR3 amino acid sequence plus V-gene family, and excluded reads lacking a unique V-gene family. As a way to deal with suspected cross-contamination and a sequencing artifact, a later analysis dropped 450 to 700 nucleotide sequences that were highly shared and had low generation probability. In a later analysis, a clonal expansion index was calculated for each public chain from normalized within-repertoire ranks of inferred template counts. A later analysis computed generation probabilities with a VDJ recombination model fitted to out-of-frame rearrangements, and checked the results against IGoR. In a later analysis, TCR-TCR, TCR-HLA and TCR-CMV co-occurrence was scored with hypergeometric tests, and a repertoire-size bias correction was applied to TCR pairs. A later analysis estimated false discovery rates by permuting HLA or CMV assignments 20 times. In a later analysis, co-occurring TCRs were grouped with DBSCAN, and TCRdist sequence similarity was added when clustering was performed within HLA-allele-positive subsets. For co-occurrence clustering, repertoires with fewer than 30,000 or more than 120,000 public chains were excluded, along with about five repertoires with anomalous nucleotide sharing. TCRdb stores this immuneACCESS table with in-frame sequences only. Part of the clones is absent; in the studies checked, under half of the shortfall reflects unresolved V genes, and no reason is known for the rest. The V and J calls and clone size come from that table; D and trimming were worked out from the DNA. The table held for this sample gives under 150,000 clones. In total, the top ten clones hold roughly 2% of the sample.

The source material was PBMCs. The source is an older woman in good health and CMV-seronegative. The chain was built from TRBV7-2 and TRBJ2-5; the D segment cannot be called with confidence. For the CDR3, the sequence is CASSLRAETQYF. The nucleotides are TGTGCCAGCAGCCTTCGAGCAGAGACCCAGTACTTC.